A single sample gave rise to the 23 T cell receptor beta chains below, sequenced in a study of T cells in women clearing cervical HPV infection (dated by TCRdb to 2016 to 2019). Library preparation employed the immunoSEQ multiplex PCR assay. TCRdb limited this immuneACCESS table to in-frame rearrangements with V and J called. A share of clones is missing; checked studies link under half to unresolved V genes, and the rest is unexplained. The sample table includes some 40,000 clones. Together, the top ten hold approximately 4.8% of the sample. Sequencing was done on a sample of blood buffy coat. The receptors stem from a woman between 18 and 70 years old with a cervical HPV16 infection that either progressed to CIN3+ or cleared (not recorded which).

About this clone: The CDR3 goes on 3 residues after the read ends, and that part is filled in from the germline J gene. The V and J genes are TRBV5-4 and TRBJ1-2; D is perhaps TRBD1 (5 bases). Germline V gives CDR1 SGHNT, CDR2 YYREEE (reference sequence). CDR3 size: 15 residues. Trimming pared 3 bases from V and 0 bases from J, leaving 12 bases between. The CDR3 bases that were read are TGTGCCAGCAGCTCCTGGGGCGGTCCTAACTATGGC. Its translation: CASSSWGGPNYG. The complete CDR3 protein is CASSSWGGPNYGYTF.

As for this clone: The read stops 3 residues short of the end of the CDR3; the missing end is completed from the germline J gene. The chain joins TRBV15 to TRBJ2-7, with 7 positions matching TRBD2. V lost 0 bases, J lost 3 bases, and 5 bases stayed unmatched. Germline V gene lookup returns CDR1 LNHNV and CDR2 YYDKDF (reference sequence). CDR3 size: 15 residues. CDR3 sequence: CATSRERGSHYEQYF. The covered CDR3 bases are TGTGCCACCAGCAGAGAGCGGGGGTCTCACTACGAG.

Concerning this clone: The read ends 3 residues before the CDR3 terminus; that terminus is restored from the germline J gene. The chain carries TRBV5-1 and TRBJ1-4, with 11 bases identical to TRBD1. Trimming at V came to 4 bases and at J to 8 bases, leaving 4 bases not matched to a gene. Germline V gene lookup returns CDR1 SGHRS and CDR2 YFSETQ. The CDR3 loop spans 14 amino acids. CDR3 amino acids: CASSQDRGHEKLFF. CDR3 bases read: TGCGCCAGCAGCCAGGACAGGGGGCACGAAAAA.

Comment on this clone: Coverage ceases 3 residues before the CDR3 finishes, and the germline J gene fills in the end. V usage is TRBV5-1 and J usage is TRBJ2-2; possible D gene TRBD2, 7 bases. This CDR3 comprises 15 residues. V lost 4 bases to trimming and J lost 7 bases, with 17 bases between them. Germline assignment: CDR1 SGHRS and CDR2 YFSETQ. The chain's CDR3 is CASSPQPGEGGELFF. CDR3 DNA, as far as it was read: TGCGCCAGCAGCCCTCAGCCAGGGGAGGGCGGGGAG.

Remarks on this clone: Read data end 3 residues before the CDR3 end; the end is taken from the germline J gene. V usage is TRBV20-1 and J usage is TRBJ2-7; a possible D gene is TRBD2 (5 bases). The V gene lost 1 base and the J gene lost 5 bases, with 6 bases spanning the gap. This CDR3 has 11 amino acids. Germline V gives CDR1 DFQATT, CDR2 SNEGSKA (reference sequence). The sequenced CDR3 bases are TGCAGTGCTAGAGGGCGGGACGAG. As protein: CSARGRDE. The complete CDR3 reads CSARGRDEQYF.

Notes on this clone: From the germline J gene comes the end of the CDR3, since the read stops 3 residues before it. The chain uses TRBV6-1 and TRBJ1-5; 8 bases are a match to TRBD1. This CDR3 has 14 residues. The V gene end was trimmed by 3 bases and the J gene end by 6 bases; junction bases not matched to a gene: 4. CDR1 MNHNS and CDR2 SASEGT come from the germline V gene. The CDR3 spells CASSDRGLGQPQHF. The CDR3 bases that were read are TGTGCCAGCAGTGACAGGGGGCTGGGTCAGCCC.

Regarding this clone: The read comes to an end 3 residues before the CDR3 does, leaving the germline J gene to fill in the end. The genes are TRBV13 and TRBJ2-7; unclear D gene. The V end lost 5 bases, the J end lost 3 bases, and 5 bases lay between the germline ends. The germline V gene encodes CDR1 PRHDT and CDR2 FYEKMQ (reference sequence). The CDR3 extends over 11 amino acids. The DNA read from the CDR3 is TGTGCCAGCAGCGTCAACTACGAG. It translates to CASSVNYE. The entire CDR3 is CASSVNYEQYF.

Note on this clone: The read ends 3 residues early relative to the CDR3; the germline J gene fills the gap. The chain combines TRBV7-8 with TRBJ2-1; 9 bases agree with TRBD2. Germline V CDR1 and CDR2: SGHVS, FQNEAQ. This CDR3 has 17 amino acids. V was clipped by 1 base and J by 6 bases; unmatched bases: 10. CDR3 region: CASSLVGLAGKGNEQFF. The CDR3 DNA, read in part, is TGTGCCAGCAGCTTAGTAGGGCTAGCGGGGAAGGGCAATGAG. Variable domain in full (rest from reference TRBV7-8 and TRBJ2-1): GAGVSQSPRYKVAKRGQDVALRCDPISGHVSLFWYQQALGQGPEFLTYFQNEAQLDKSGLPSDRFFAERPEGSVSTLKIQRTQQEDSAVYLCASSLVGLAGKGNEQFFGPGTRLTVL.

CDR3 bases read: TGTGCCAGCAGCCCCTCCAAGCTCCCGGGGAGCCAGAACTTTGGCCAGCCC. It specifies CASSPSKLPGSQNFGQP. The full CDR3 is CASSPSKLPGSQNFGQPQHF. The rearrangement uses TRBV4-2 and TRBJ1-5, with D unclear. The read halts 3 residues ahead of the CDR3 end, with the missing end drawn from the germline J gene. Per germline, CDR1 LGHNA and CDR2 YNFKEQ. CDR3 size: 20 residues. V lost 4 bases and J lost 7, with 32 bases in between.

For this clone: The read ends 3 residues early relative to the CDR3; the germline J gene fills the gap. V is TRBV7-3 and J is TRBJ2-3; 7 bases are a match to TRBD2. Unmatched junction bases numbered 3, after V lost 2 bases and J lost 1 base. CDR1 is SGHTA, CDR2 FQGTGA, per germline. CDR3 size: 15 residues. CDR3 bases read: TGTGCCAGCAGCTTATTTACTAGCGGCACAGATACG. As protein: CASSLFTSGTDT. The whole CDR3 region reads CASSLFTSGTDTQYF. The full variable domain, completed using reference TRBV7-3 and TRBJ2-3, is GAGVSQTPSNKVTEKGKYVELRCDPISGHTALYWYRQSLGQGPEFLIYFQGTGAADDSGLPNDRFFAVRPEGSVSTLKIQRTERGDSAVYLCASSLFTSGTDTQYFGPGTRLTVL.

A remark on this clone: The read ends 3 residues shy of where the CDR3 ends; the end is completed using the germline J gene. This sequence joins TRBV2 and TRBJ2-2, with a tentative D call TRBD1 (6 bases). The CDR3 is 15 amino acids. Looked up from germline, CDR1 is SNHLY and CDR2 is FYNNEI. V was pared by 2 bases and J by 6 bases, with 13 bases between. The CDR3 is CASSEQGSASGELFF. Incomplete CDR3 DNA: TGTGCCAGCAGTGAACAGGGGTCGGCGTCCGGGGAG.

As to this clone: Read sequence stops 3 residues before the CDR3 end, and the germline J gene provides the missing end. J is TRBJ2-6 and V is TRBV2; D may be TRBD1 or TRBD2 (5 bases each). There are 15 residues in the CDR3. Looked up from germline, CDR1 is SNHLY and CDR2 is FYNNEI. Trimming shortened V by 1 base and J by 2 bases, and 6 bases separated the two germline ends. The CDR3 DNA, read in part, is TGTGCCAGCAGTGAAGGAGGGGCTGGGGCCAACGTC. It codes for CASSEGGAGANV. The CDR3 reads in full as CASSEGGAGANVLTF.

This chain's CDR3 is CASSPLGPLTQYF. Incomplete CDR3 DNA: TGTGCCAGCAGTCCATTGGGCCCTTTGACC. The genes are TRBV28 and TRBJ2-5; D unclear. With the read ending 3 residues before the CDR3 end, the germline J gene is used to fill in that end. This CDR3 is 13 amino acids long. V was pared by 5 bases and J by 7 bases, with 14 bases between. Germline V gives CDR1 MDHEN, CDR2 SYDVKM.

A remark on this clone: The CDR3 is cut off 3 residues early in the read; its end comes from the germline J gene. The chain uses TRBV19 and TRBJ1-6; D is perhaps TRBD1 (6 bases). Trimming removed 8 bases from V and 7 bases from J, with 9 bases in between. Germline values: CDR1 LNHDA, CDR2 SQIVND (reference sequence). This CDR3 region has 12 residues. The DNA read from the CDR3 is TGTGCCAGTCAGGGGACAAATTCACCC. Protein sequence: CASQGTNSP. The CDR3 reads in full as CASQGTNSPLHF.

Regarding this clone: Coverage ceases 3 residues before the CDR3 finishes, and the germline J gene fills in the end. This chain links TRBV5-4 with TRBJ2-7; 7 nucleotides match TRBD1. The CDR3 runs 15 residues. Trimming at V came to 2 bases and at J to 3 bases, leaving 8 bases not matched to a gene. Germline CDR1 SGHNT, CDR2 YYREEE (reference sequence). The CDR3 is CASSLGGQGRYEQYF. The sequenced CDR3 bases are TGTGCCAGCAGCTTAGGGGGCCAGGGTCGCTACGAG.

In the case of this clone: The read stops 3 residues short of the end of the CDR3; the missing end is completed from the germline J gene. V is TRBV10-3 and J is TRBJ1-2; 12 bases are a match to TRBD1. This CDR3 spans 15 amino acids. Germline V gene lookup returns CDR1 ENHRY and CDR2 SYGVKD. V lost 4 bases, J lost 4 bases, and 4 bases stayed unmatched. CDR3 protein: CAISGGQGALYGYTF. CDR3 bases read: TGTGCCATCAGTGGGGGACAGGGGGCTCTCTATGGC.

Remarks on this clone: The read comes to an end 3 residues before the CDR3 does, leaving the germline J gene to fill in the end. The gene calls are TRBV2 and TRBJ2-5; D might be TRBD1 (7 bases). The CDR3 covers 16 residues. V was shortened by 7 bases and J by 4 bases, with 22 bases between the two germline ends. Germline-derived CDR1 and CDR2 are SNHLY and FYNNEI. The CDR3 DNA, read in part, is TGTGCCAGCACTTACGGAGGGCAGGGGGGAAGAGAGACC. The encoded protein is CASTYGGQGGRET. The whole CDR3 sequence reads CASTYGGQGGRETQYF.

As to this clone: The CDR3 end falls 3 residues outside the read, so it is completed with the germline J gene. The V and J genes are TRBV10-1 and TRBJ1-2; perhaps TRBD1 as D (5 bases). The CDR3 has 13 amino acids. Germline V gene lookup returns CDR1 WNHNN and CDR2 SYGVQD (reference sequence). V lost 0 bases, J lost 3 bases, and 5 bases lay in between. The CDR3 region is CASSESTDYGYTF. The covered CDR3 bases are TGCGCCAGCAGTGAGTCGACAGACTATGGC.

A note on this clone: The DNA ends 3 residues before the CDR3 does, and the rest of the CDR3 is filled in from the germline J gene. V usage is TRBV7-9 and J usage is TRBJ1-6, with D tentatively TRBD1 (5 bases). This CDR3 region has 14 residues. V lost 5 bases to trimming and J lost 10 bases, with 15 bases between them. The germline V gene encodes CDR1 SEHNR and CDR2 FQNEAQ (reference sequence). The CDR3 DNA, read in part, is TGTGCCAGCAGCCGCGAGGGGCAGAACTCACCC. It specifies CASSREGQNSP. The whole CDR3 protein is CASSREGQNSPLHF.

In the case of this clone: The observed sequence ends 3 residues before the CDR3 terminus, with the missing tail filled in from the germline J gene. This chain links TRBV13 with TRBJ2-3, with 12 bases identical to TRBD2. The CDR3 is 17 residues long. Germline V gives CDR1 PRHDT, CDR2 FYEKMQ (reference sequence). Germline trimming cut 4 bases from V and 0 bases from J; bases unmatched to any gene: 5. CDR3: CASSSTSGGLSTDTQYF. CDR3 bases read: TGTGCCAGCAGCTCGACTAGCGGGGGCCTAAGCACAGATACG.

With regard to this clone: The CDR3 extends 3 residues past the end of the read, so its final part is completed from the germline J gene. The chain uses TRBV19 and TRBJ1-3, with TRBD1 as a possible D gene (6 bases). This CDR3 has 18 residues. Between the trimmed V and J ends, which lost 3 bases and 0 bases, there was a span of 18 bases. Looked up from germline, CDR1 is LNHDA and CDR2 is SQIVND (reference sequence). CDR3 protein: CASSIGGRRRPSGNTIYF. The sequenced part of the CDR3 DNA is TGTGCCAGTAGTATTGGGGGCAGGCGAAGACCCTCTGGAAACACC.

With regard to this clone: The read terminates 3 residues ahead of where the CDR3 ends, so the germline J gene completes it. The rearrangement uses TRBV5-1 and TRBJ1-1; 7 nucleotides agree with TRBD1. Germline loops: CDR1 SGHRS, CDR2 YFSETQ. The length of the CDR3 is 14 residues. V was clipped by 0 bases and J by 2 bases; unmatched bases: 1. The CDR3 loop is CASSLGDSNTEAFF. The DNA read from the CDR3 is TGCGCCAGCAGCTTGGGGGACAGTAACACTGAA.

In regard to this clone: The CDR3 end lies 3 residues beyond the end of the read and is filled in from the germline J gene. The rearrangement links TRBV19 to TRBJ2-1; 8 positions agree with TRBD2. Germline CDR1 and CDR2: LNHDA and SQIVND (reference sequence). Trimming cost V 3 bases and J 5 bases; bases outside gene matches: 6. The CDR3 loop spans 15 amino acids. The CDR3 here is CASSIYSGVDNEQFF. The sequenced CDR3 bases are TGTGCCAGTAGTATCTATAGCGGGGTCGACAATGAG. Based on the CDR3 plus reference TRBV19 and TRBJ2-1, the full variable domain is DGGITQSPKYLFRKEGQNVTLSCEQNLNHDAMYWYRQDPGQGLRLIYYSQIVNDFQKGDIAEGYSVSREKKESFPLTVTSAQKNPTAFYLCASSIYSGVDNEQFFGPGTRLTVL.